The entry below gives a single T cell receptor beta chain sequence along with its context. No antigen is known for it. Total RNA amounting to roughly 0.5 ug was the source from which TCR beta cDNA was made with a constant-region primer. What produced the TCR beta libraries was three nested multiplex PCR rounds using slightly modified ARM-PCR. The first two PCR rounds, roughly 9 cycles each, used TRBV1-TRBV30 forward primers and a C-beta reverse primer. Via MiXCR, TCRdb re-called the multiplex PCR reads, giving one row per CDR3 protein. The data contain 120,000 or so distinct CDR3 sequences, 50% to 65% of them singletons. The sample originates from a study of tumor-infiltrating lymphocytes in primary liver carcinoma. About the study: Productive TCRbeta reads per sample were roughly 3.5 to 8 million, not differing by tissue.

Bulk tissue was left unsorted, and RNA and DNA were co-extracted from about 20-30 mg of it. Donors were untreated and chronically infected with HBV. There were over 80% viable tumor cells in every single sample of tumor. Broader study findings: Just about 7-25% of leading clones were found in every one of five regions.

The CDR3 spans 16 residues. Trimming removed 5 bases at V and 4 bases at J, with 19 bases between. CDR1 SEHNR and CDR2 FQNEAQ come from the germline V gene (reference sequence). The sequenced sample was liver tumor tissue from sampling region 1. The subset denotes: tumor region T1, superior pole. The TCR originated in a woman aged 55 to 70 with primary liver carcinoma and hepatitis B virus infection. The rearrangement links TRBV7-9 to TRBJ2-3, with D maybe TRBD1 (6 bases). DNA for the CDR3: TGTGCCAGCAGCCCCCGCCGGGGCAGGGGAGCAGATACGCAGTATTTT. Protein: CASSPRRGRGADTQYF.